This T cell receptor (beta chain) was captured in a study of T cells after yellow fever vaccination. Study-level findings and limits: Researchers noted that a small share of clonotypes showed up in both CD4 and CD8 compartments. Sorted repertoires could include abundant contaminating clonotypes from bulk cells.

Trimming stripped 3 bases from V and 0 bases from J, with 9 bases between. The CDR3 runs to 14 residues. Germline values: CDR1 SGHRS, CDR2 YFSETQ. TCRdb itself ran the 5' RACE reads through MiXCR, one entry per CDR3 protein. This table holds fewer than 500,000 distinct CDR3 sequences, about 19% found once. This clonotype came up a few times. Its target is unknown. Specimen: PBMCs, collected before the yellow fever booster vaccination. The receptor comes from a man younger than 30 who received the YFV17D yellow fever vaccine. The V and J genes are TRBV5-1 and TRBJ1-1, with D uncertain. Here the CDR3 DNA reads TGCGCCAGCAGCTCCGGTTGGCTGAACACTGAAGCTTTCTTT. Protein sequence: CASSSGWLNTEAFF.